One sample yielded the 31 T cell receptor beta chains listed below, sequenced in a study of blood T cells in healthy people across ages. A second PCR, run for roughly 6 to 11 cycles, used a sample-barcoded 5' primer plus a J-beta primer mix. TCRdb re-called the 5' RACE reads with MiXCR, one entry per CDR3 protein. The repertoire holds under 2,000,000 distinct CDR3 sequences, with about 50% as singletons. Sequenced input: blood. The receptors come from a woman aged 35 to 49 in good health.

This clonotype occurred once. The chain couples TRBV9 to TRBJ1-5, with 7 nucleotides matching TRBD1. V lost 3 bases to trimming and J lost 4 bases; unmatched junction nucleotides: 7. This CDR3 is built from 15 residues. The germline V gene encodes CDR1 SGDLS and CDR2 YYNGEE. CDR3 loop: CASSEETGWNQPQHF. CDR3 nucleotide sequence: TGTGCCAGCAGCGAGGAGACAGGGTGGAATCAGCCCCAGCATTTT.

This clonotype has a handful of counts. V usage is TRBV7-3 and J usage is TRBJ2-1, with D possibly called TRBD1 or TRBD2 (5 bases each). Per germline, CDR1 SGHTA and CDR2 FQGTGA. The V end lost 5 bases, the J end lost 4 bases, and 12 bases lay between the germline ends. This CDR3 has 14 residues. The CDR3 is CASSPTGPYNEQFF. As DNA, the CDR3 is TGTGCCAGCAGCCCCACGGGACCTTACAATGAGCAGTTCTTC.

This clonotype occurred a few times. The rearrangement joins TRBV7-2 to TRBJ2-7; D not certain. The CDR3 covers 12 residues. Per the germline V gene, CDR1 is SGHTA and CDR2 is FQGNSA. Trimming left V 7 bases short and J 0 bases short, with 7 bases between. The DNA of the CDR3 is TGTGCCAGCACCCAGACCTCCTACGAGCAGTACTTC. The encoded protein is CASTQTSYEQYF.

This clonotype came up a few times. This sequence joins TRBV11-2 and TRBJ2-4; TRBD2 aligns across 9 bases. Per the germline V gene, CDR1 is SGHAT and CDR2 is FQNNGV. The CDR3 length is 19 residues. J lost 7 bases, V lost 1 base, and 17 bases had no gene match. The CDR3 loop reads CASSLVRSGGRYLDNIQYF. Here the CDR3 DNA reads TGTGCCAGCAGCTTAGTTCGTAGCGGGGGCCGCTACTTGGATAACATTCAGTACTTC. The full variable domain, its missing parts supplied by reference TRBV11-2 and TRBJ2-4, is EAGVAQSPRYKIIEKRQSVAFWCNPISGHATLYWYQQILGQGPKLLIQFQNNGVVDDSQLPKDRFSAERLKGVDSTLKIQPAKLEDSAVYLCASSLVRSGGRYLDNIQYFGAGTRLSVL.

This clonotype was seen a handful of times. The chain joins TRBV4-3 to TRBJ2-1; D may correspond to TRBD1 or TRBD2 (6 bases each). The CDR3 length is 14 residues. Germline-derived CDR1 and CDR2 are LGHNA and YSLEER. V dropped 0 bases and J dropped 14 bases, with 17 bases sitting between them. The chain's CDR3 is CASSQEPLGGREFF. In DNA form, the CDR3 reads TGCGCCAGCAGCCAAGAGCCTTTGGGGGGCCGGGAGTTCTTC.

The genes are TRBV7-2 and TRBJ2-4, with 13 bases fitting TRBD2. The end of the DNA fits TRBJ2-7 better, so the J call may be wrong. The CDR3 contains 17 residues. In germline, CDR1 is SGHTA, CDR2 FQGNSA. The CDR3 sequence: CASSLRRTSGGAGEQYF. In DNA, the CDR3 is TGTGCCAGCAGCTTAAGACGAACTAGCGGGGGGGCCGGCGAGCAGTACTTC.

The chain has TRBV11-1 and TRBJ1-3; a weak D match, TRBD1 (5 bases). CDR3 size: 21 residues. Trimming removed 5 bases from V and 0 bases from J, with 29 bases in between. Looked up from germline, CDR1 is SGHAT and CDR2 is FQDESV (reference sequence). CDR3 sequence reads: CASSLNPLRGRSAVSGNTIYF. The CDR3 coding sequence is TGTGCCAGCAGCCTAAATCCCCTGAGGGGACGCTCGGCCGTCTCTGGAAACACCATATATTTT.

The V call is TRBV12-3 or TRBV12-4, the J call TRBJ2-1; D unclear. The CDR3 is 15 residues long. Trimming took off 7 bases at V and 1 base at J, with 14 bases between the two ends. This CDR3 is CASTQARNSYNEQFF. Here the CDR3 DNA reads TGTGCCAGCACTCAAGCGCGGAATTCCTACAATGAGCAGTTCTTC.

This clonotype appeared a few times. V gene TRBV7-9 combines with J gene TRBJ1-6; 8 nucleotides match TRBD1. The CDR3 contains 13 residues. J gave up 10 bases and V 7 bases, and 6 bases lay outside the gene matches. CDR1 SEHNR and CDR2 FQNEAQ come from the germline V gene (reference sequence). The CDR3 DNA sequence: TGTGCCAGCACCGGACAGGGAGGATCACCCCTCCACTTT. Translation: CASTGQGGSPLHF. Looking up the rest from reference TRBV7-9 and TRBJ1-6 gives the full variable domain: DTGVSQNPRHKITKRGQNVTFRCDPISEHNRLYWYRQTLGQGPEFLTYFQNEAQLEKSRLLSDRFSAERPKGSFSTLEIQRTEQGDSAMYLCASTGQGGSPLHFGNGTRLTVT.

This clonotype came up a few times. The chain has TRBV28 and TRBJ1-2; 11 nucleotides agree with TRBD1. The V and J ends lost 7 bases and 8 bases, in that order; junction bases with no gene match: 15. This CDR3 has 16 amino acids. Germline V gives CDR1 MDHEN, CDR2 SYDVKM. The CDR3 nucleotides read TGTGCCAGCAACCCGGACAGGGGGCCTCCAGCGGGCGGCTACACCTTC. Its translation is CASNPDRGPPAGGYTF.

V and J are TRBV25-1 and TRBJ1-6; D not certain. The CDR3 has 17 amino acids. Per the germline V gene, CDR1 is MGHDK and CDR2 is SYGVNS. Trimming pared 3 bases from V and 0 bases from J, leaving 12 bases between. CDR3 in amino acids: CASSDVGPNSYNSPLHF. The CDR3 DNA follows: TGTGCCAGCAGTGATGTCGGGCCCAACTCCTATAATTCACCCCTCCACTTT. Using reference TRBV25-1 and TRBJ1-6 for the parts outside the CDR3, the full variable domain is EADIYQTPRYLVIGTGKKITLECSQTMGHDKMYWYQQDPGMELHLIHYSYGVNSTEKGDLSSESTVSRIRTEHFPLTLESARPSHTSQYLCASSDVGPNSYNSPLHFGNGTRLTVT.

The chain employs TRBV21-1 and TRBJ2-1; TRBD1, the table's D call, was not compared with the DNA. TRBV21-1 is given as a pseudogene. The CDR3 sequence is 12 residues long. This chain's CDR3 is CAHPGSFREQFF. The CDR3 coding sequence is TGTGCCCACCCGGGTAGTTTTCGGGAGCAGTTCTTC.

The rearrangement links TRBV27 to TRBJ2-5, with TRBD1 matching 11 bases. Germline V lookup: CDR1 MNHEY, CDR2 SMNVEV (reference sequence). CDR3 length: 14 residues. The V gene end was trimmed by 4 bases and the J gene end by 8 bases; junction bases not matched to a gene: 6. As DNA, the CDR3 is TGTGCCAGCAGTTGGACAGGGGGCCCAGCCACCCAGTACTTC. As protein: CASSWTGGPATQYF.

This sequence joins TRBV20-1 and TRBJ2-5, with 10 bases lining up with TRBD2. This CDR3 has 12 residues. The germline V gene encodes CDR1 DFQATT and CDR2 SNEGSKA (reference sequence). The ends lost 7 bases at V and 11 bases at J; junction bases unmatched: 10. The CDR3 protein is CSGLAGAYKQYF. In nucleotides, the CDR3 is TGCAGTGGGCTAGCGGGGGCATACAAGCAGTACTTC.

This clonotype was detected a few times. The rearrangement joins TRBV7-2 to TRBJ2-1; tentatively, D is TRBD2 (6 bases). Germline V CDR1 and CDR2: SGHTA, FQGNSA. Trimming removed 5 bases from V and 9 bases from J, with 14 bases in between. The CDR3 consists of 13 residues. CDR3 sequence: CASSLPTRSEQFF. For the CDR3, the DNA is TGTGCCAGCAGCCTTCCGACTAGGAGTGAGCAGTTCTTC.

The rearrangement uses TRBV12-3 or TRBV12-4 and TRBJ2-3, with D possibly TRBD2 on 5 matching bases. The V end lost 3 bases, the J end lost 1 base, and 11 bases lay between the germline ends. The CDR3 runs 15 residues. CDR3 loop: CASSFSTRGTDTQYF. CDR3 DNA sequence: TGTGCCAGCAGTTTTTCCACGCGGGGCACAGATACGCAGTATTTT.

This clonotype was detected only a few times. J is TRBJ2-7 and V is TRBV12-3 or TRBV12-4; D is possibly TRBD1 (5 bases). The V gene lost 7 bases and the J gene lost 7 bases, with 14 bases spanning the gap. This CDR3 is built from 12 residues. CDR3 residues: CASTTTAREQYF. CDR3 in DNA: TGTGCCAGCACCACGACAGCAAGGGAGCAGTACTTC.

This clonotype was detected a few times. CDR3 DNA: TGTGCCACCAGCAGAGTCGAGGACACCCAGTACTTC. It encodes CATSRVEDTQYF. This chain joins TRBV15 and TRBJ2-7; D possibly corresponds to TRBD1 (5 bases). Trimming pared 1 base from V and 10 bases from J, leaving 11 bases between. The CDR3 has 12 residues. CDR1 LNHNV and CDR2 YYDKDF come from the germline V gene (reference sequence). Full variable domain (outside the CDR3, taken from reference TRBV15 and TRBJ2-7): DAMVIQNPRYQVTQFGKPVTLSCSQTLNHNVMYWYQQKSSQAPKLLFHYYDKDFNNEADTPDNFQSRRPNTSFCFLDIRSPGLGDTAMYLCATSRVEDTQYFGPGTRLTVT.

The genes are TRBV7-9 and TRBJ2-1; D ambiguous. This CDR3 has 16 amino acids. The V gene lost 1 base and the J gene lost 8 bases, with 18 bases spanning the gap. Germline CDR1 reads SEHNR; CDR2 reads FQNEAQ (reference sequence). CDR3 residues: CASSLGYRHVFDEQFF. The CDR3 DNA reads TGTGCCAGCAGCTTAGGATACCGCCATGTTTTCGATGAGCAGTTCTTC. Full variable domain (outside the CDR3, taken from reference TRBV7-9 and TRBJ2-1): DTGVSQNPRHKITKRGQNVTFRCDPISEHNRLYWYRQTLGQGPEFLTYFQNEAQLEKSRLLSDRFSAERPKGSFSTLEIQRTEQGDSAMYLCASSLGYRHVFDEQFFGPGTRLTVL.

The chain combines TRBV7-2 with TRBJ2-5; D is possibly TRBD1 (5 bases). The V end was cut by 5 bases, the J end by 3 bases, with 22 bases between. Germline assignment: CDR1 SGHTA and CDR2 FQGNSA. The length of the CDR3 is 17 residues. CDR3 bases: TGTGCCAGCAGCAAAGGGTGGGGCGCGATGTTTAAAGAGACCCAGTACTTC. Translating it yields CASSKGWGAMFKETQYF.

The chain recombines TRBV3-1 with TRBJ1-2, with D perhaps matching TRBD1 (6 bases). Trimming took 2 bases from V and 7 from J, leaving 11 bases between them. Germline CDR1 and CDR2: LGHDT and YNNKEL (reference sequence). CDR3 size: 13 residues. This chain's CDR3 is CASSQSGTSGYTF. The CDR3 region has the DNA TGTGCCAGCAGCCAATCCGGGACAAGTGGCTACACCTTC.

The chain combines TRBV9 with TRBJ2-1; tentatively, D is TRBD1 or TRBD2 (5 bases each). The CDR3 length is 16 residues. The germline V and J ends were trimmed by 0 bases and 4 bases, with 14 bases remaining between them. Germline V gene lookup returns CDR1 SGDLS and CDR2 YYNGEE. CDR3 bases: TGTGCCAGCAGCGTAGTAGCGCAAGGGGTTTACAATGAGCAGTTCTTC. Its translation: CASSVVAQGVYNEQFF.

The chain employs TRBV20-1 and TRBJ2-1; D perhaps matches TRBD1 (6 bases). The J call may not be correct, given that the DNA end is closer to TRBJ2-7. Germline CDR1 is DFQATT and CDR2 is SNEGSKA (reference sequence). This CDR3 has 16 residues. Here the CDR3 reads CSARDFRGRGYNEQYF. CDR3 DNA sequence: TGCAGTGCTAGAGATTTTAGGGGGAGAGGGTACAATGAGCAGTACTTC.

This chain joins TRBV18 and TRBJ2-1; 10 bases agree with TRBD1. J gave up 8 bases and V 4 bases, and 11 bases lay outside the gene matches. Germline CDR1 is KGHSH and CDR2 is LQKENI. The CDR3 runs to 16 residues. The CDR3 DNA is TGTGCCAGCTCACAACGGGACAGGGGATTTTTGGATGAGCAGTTCTTC. Its translation: CASSQRDRGFLDEQFF.

Many counts were recorded for this clonotype. This chain joins TRBV2 and TRBJ2-5, with 10 bases matching TRBD1. Germline CDR1 is SNHLY and CDR2 is FYNNEI. This CDR3 is built from 17 residues. After removal of 4 bases from V and 0 bases from J, the junction contained 8 bases not matched to a gene. CDR3 nucleotide sequence: TGTGCCAGCAGTGGGGATGACGGGACAGGGGACCAAGAGACCCAGTACTTC. It translates to CASSGDDGTGDQETQYF.

The gene calls are TRBV12-3 or TRBV12-4 and TRBJ1-1, with TRBD1 matching over 8 bases. Trimming cost V 5 bases and J 5 bases; bases outside gene matches: 7. The CDR3 is 14 residues long. The CDR3 nucleotides are TGTGCCAGCAGTCAACAGGGGGGAAGGACTGAAGCTTTCTTT. Its protein product is CASSQQGGRTEAFF.

This clonotype was counted between two and nine times. The chain employs TRBV15 and TRBJ2-7, with D possibly matching TRBD1 (6 bases). Germline-derived CDR1 and CDR2 are LNHNV and YYDKDF (reference sequence). The CDR3 has 15 amino acids. V lost 5 bases and J 2 bases, leaving 16 bases between the germline ends. CDR3 nucleotide sequence: TGTGCCACCAGCGCCCTGACAGGATCCCCCTACGAGCAGTACTTC. Translation: CATSALTGSPYEQYF.

The chain recombines TRBV5-6 with TRBJ2-3; 8 bases map to TRBD2. The V segment lost 7 bases and the J segment 2 bases; nucleotides outside the gene matches: 9. The CDR3 totals 15 residues. In germline, CDR1 is SGHDT, CDR2 YYEEEE. The CDR3 spells CASRIGGGPTDTQYF. CDR3 nucleotides: TGTGCCAGCCGCATCGGGGGGGGACCCACAGATACGCAGTATTTT.

The genes are TRBV5-1 and TRBJ1-1; 9 bases fit TRBD1. The CDR3 is 16 amino acids. CDR1 is SGHRS and CDR2 is YFSETQ in the germline V gene. The trim removed 1 base at V and 1 base at J, leaving 5 bases unmatched. As DNA, the CDR3 is TGCGCCAGCAGCTTGACCTACAGGGGGCAGAACACTGAAGCTTTCTTT. This encodes CASSLTYRGQNTEAFF.

This chain joins TRBV20-1 and TRBJ2-5, with 8 bases matching TRBD2. J gave up 4 bases and V 2 bases, and 9 bases lay outside the gene matches. CDR1 and CDR2 (germline): DFQATT, SNEGSKA (reference sequence). This CDR3 has 15 amino acids. In DNA, the CDR3 is TGCAGTGCTAGAACTATTCCCGGGAGGGGAGAGACCCAGTACTTC. It specifies CSARTIPGRGETQYF.

The chain employs TRBV6-6 and TRBJ2-3; D remains unclear. The CDR3 has 13 residues. CDR1 is MNHNY, CDR2 SVGAGI, per germline (reference sequence). V was shortened by 8 bases and J by 4 bases, with 13 bases between the two germline ends. The CDR3, as DNA: TGTGCCAGCCTACCTAAACAGCCAGATACGCAGTATTTT. Its translation: CASLPKQPDTQYF.